The T cell receptor (beta chain) under discussion was sequenced for a study of regulatory T cells in long-lasting Graves disease. Looking at the study overall: The antithyroid drugs taken by newly diagnosed Graves' patients had been used for under 3 months. Study outcomes and limitations: Persistent disease samples used TRBV28, TRBJ1-2 and TRBJ2-5 preferentially.

V lost 6 bases and J 3 bases, leaving 11 bases between the germline ends. The CDR3 has 13 residues. Germline values: CDR1 MNHEY, CDR2 SMNVEV (reference sequence). In this sample, this clonotype turned up a few times. The antigen is not known. Arm-PCR of CDR3 regions with iRepertoire HTBI primers generated TCR beta libraries. MiXCR was run by TCRdb on the multiplex PCR reads, yielding one entry per CDR3 protein. The profile shows approximately 540,000 distinct CDR3 sequences, 12% of them singletons. Described time point: newly diagnosed GD, antithyroid drugs for less than 3 months. RNA extracted from PBMCs served as the sequencing template. These same data were also listed under a study on T cells in Graves' hyperthyroidism and ophthalmopathy. That paper states: Primed by the HTBI set, a first-round RT-PCR was run on the TCR CDR3.

The chain carries TRBV27 and TRBJ1-2; D unresolved. The TCR comes from a woman aged 25 to 45 with Graves disease. Specimen: peripheral blood mononuclear cells (PBMCs), collected at new diagnosis, from a patient treated with antithyroid drugs. The CDR3 reads CASSHGPHYGYTF. DNA for the CDR3: TGTGCCAGCAGCCACGGGCCGCACTATGGCTACACCTTC.